Following are 10 T cell receptor beta chains from one sample sequenced in a study of neurological immune-mediated disorders (dated by TCRdb to the late 2010s). The time point label, as the study defines it: technical triplicate 2. The library was obtained by 5' RACE. Reads for this sample came from an Illumina HiSeq 2500. The raw public reads went through TCRdb reprocessing: fastp at Q25, MiXCR clone calling, in-frame beta chains kept. Identical CDR3 proteins give one entry, which carries the most common genes and DNA. The sample table shows about 59,000 distinct CDR3 sequences, and about 25% are seen once. In total, the top ten clones hold less than 6% of the sample. The sample was PBMCs. The receptor set was obtained from a man aged 55-75 years with HTLV-1-associated myelopathy (HAM/TSP).

This chain connects TRBV10-3 to TRBJ2-1; D perhaps matches TRBD2 (8 bases). Germline V gene data show CDR1 as ENHRY and CDR2 as SYGVKD. V was cut by 10 bases and J by 8 bases, with 24 bases left in between. The CDR3 extends over 15 amino acids. The CDR3 reads CASDGKGLGGDEQFF. CDR3 sequence (DNA): TGTGCCAGCGACGGAAAGGGACTAGGGGGCGATGAGCAGTTCTTC.

At least ten counts were recorded for this clonotype. The chain couples TRBV20-1 to TRBJ2-3; maybe TRBD2 (6 bases). Germline lookup yields CDR1 DFQATT and CDR2 SNEGSKA (reference sequence). The V gene lost 0 bases and the J gene lost 3 bases, with 13 bases spanning the gap. CDR3 length: 15 amino acids. The CDR3 coding sequence is TGCAGTGCTAGAGATGGAGGGCGGGGAACAGATACGCAGTATTTT. This sequence encodes CSARDGGRGTDTQYF.

This clonotype occurred many times. The chain has TRBV28 and TRBJ1-6, with D maybe TRBD1 (5 bases). Germline CDR1 is MDHEN and CDR2 is SYDVKM. V was trimmed by 10 bases and J by 14 bases, leaving 21 bases between them. The CDR3 extends over 13 amino acids. In DNA form, the CDR3 reads TGTGCCACCCAGGGCCCGGCGGGTAGGACCCTCCACTTT. It translates to CATQGPAGRTLHF.

In DNA, the CDR3 is TGCGCCAGCAGCTTGGGGAAGACTAGCGACTACAATGAGCAGTTCTTC. Translating gives CASSLGKTSDYNEQFF. The V call is TRBV5-1, the J call TRBJ2-1; 8 nucleotides match TRBD2. The CDR3 is 16 residues long. With 0 bases clipped from V and 3 bases from J, the junction kept 5 bases outside the gene matches. CDR1 is SGHRS, CDR2 YFSETQ, per germline.

The chain joins TRBV5-8 to TRBJ2-5; no reliable D call. V lost 2 bases, J lost 1 base, and 9 bases lay in between. CDR1 is SGHTS and CDR2 is YDEGEE in the germline V gene. This CDR3 spans 14 amino acids. In DNA form, the CDR3 reads TGTGCCAGCAGCTTTTCAGACATCCAAGAGACCCAGTACTTC. Protein: CASSFSDIQETQYF.

This clonotype was seen a handful of times. The chain is built from TRBV5-1 and TRBJ2-3; D is unclear. CDR3 length equals 14 residues. With 1 base removed from V and 0 bases from J, the gap between germline ends came to 6 bases. Germline V lookup: CDR1 SGHRS, CDR2 YFSETQ. The CDR3: CASSLRASTDTQYF. For the CDR3, the DNA is TGCGCCAGCAGCTTGAGGGCCAGCACAGATACGCAGTATTTT.

The rearrangement joins TRBV18 to TRBJ2-2, with D perhaps being TRBD1 or TRBD2 (5 bases each). The CDR3 totals 16 residues. V lost 3 bases, J lost 4 bases, and 15 bases lay in between. The germline V gene encodes CDR1 KGHSH and CDR2 LQKENI. CDR3 protein: CASSPQGPMSTGELFF. The CDR3 nucleotides are TGTGCCAGCTCACCGCAGGGACCTATGAGCACCGGGGAGCTGTTTTTT.

The sample holds many counts of this clonotype. The V gene is TRBV5-1, the J gene TRBJ1-5; D not resolved. Germline CDR1 and CDR2: SGHRS and YFSETQ. V gave up 0 bases and J gave up 0 bases, with 7 bases separating them. This CDR3 region has 15 residues. CDR3 in DNA: TGCGCCAGCAGCTTGGAGGGCTATAGCAATCAGCCCCAGCATTTT. Protein sequence: CASSLEGYSNQPQHF. Full variable domain (outside the CDR3, taken from reference TRBV5-1 and TRBJ1-5): KAGVTQTPRYLIKTRGQQVTLSCSPISGHRSVSWYQQTPGQGLQFLFEYFSETQRNKGNFPGRFSGRQFSNSRSEMNVSTLELGDSALYLCASSLEGYSNQPQHFGDGTRLSIL.

This clonotype has a single count. The rearrangement joins TRBV24-1 to TRBJ2-5; 7 nucleotides align to TRBD1. This CDR3 has 15 amino acids. Germline CDR1 is KGHDR and CDR2 is SFDVKD. J gave up 4 bases and V 9 bases, and 13 bases lay outside the gene matches. CDR3 bases: TGTGCCACCCCCAGGGGGAATCTTCGGGGAGAGACCCAGTACTTC. This codes for CATPRGNLRGETQYF.

At least ten counts were recorded for this clonotype. This chain uses TRBV7-2 with TRBJ2-1; possibly TRBD2 for D (6 bases). This CDR3 region has 17 residues. Trimming shortened V by 0 bases and J by 8 bases, and 20 bases separated the two germline ends. Looked up from germline, CDR1 is SGHTA and CDR2 is FQGNSA. As DNA, the CDR3 is TGTGCCAGCAGCTTAGCGAGGGGCGGGGCCCTTCTCGATGAGCAGTTCTTC. Amino acid sequence: CASSLARGGALLDEQFF.